A selection of T cell receptor beta chains follows, all from one sample in a study of identical twins. TCRdb fed the 5' RACE reads into MiXCR, producing one record per CDR3 protein. This table has about 100,000 distinct CDR3 sequences, 5.9% appearing once. Source material: memory T cells sorted from blood. These receptors all come from a woman aged 45-59 years in good health. The CDR3 runs from the conserved cysteine through the conserved F or W. A D gene is named only where the DNA matches it firmly. Clone size is not always given. Where it is, it says once, few, many or a class for expanded clones.

d_gene	abundance	v_gene	j_gene	CDR3nt	CDR3aa
NA	few	TRBV5-1	TRBJ1-5	TGCGCCAGCAGCCCTGAGGGCCAGTACAATCAGCCCCAGCATTTT	CASSPEGQYNQPQHF
NA	few	TRBV2	TRBJ2-1	TGTGCCAGCGAGATTGTCTTAAACAATGAGCAGTTCTTC	CASEIVLNNEQFF
NA	many	TRBV6-5	TRBJ2-2	TGTGCCAGCAGAAGGGGAAATACCGGGGAGCTGTTTTTT	CASRRGNTGELFF
TRBD2	many	TRBV24-1	TRBJ2-1	TGTGCCACCAGTGAGGGACTAGCGGGAGTTTACAATGAGCAGTTCTTC	CATSEGLAGVYNEQFF
TRBD2	NA	TRBV30	TRBJ2-1	TGTGCCTGGAGAGGTAGCGGGAACCAGCAGTTCTTC	CAWRGSGNQQFF
TRBD2	many	TRBV27	TRBJ2-1	TGTGCCAGCCACATAGCGGGAATCAATGAGCAGTTCTTC	CASHIAGINEQFF
NA	NA	TRBV28	TRBJ1-3	TGTGCCAGCAGTTCTAACCCTGGAAACACCATATATTTT	CASSSNPGNTIYF
NA	many	TRBV18	TRBJ2-1	TGTGCCAGCTCACCACCAGAAATTCGAAAGCAGTTCTTC	CASSPPEIRKQFF
TRBD1	NA	TRBV6-5	TRBJ1-2	TGTGCCAGCAGTTGGGACAGAACTAACTATGGCTACACCTTC	CASSWDRTNYGYTF
TRBD2	many	TRBV12-3/TRBV12-4	TRBJ2-1	TGTGCCAGCAGTACCGGGACTACCTACAATGAGCAGTTCTTC	CASSTGTTYNEQFF
NA	many	TRBV10-3	TRBJ2-5	TGTGCCATCAGCGAGGGACAAGCGGCAGGTTTACAAGAGACCCAGTACTTC	CAISEGQAAGLQETQYF
TRBD1	many	TRBV11-2	TRBJ1-6	TGTGCCAGCAGCCAAGGACAGGGGAGGATTACTTCACCCCTCCACTTT	CASSQGQGRITSPLHF
NA	many	TRBV20-1	TRBJ2-6	TGCAGTGCTAGAGTGCCCCCCAACGTCCTGACTTTC	CSARVPPNVLTF
NA	few	TRBV12-3/TRBV12-4	TRBJ2-1	TGTGCCAGCAGCTACGGGGAATGGACCTACAATGAGCAGTTCTTC	CASSYGEWTYNEQFF
NA	many	TRBV9	TRBJ1-1	TGTGCCAGCAGCCAAAGCTCGGACCCGATGAACACTGAAGCTTTCTTT	CASSQSSDPMNTEAFF
NA	NA	TRBV23-1	TRBJ2-1	TGCGCCAGCAGTCTACCAAAGCGGGACACTTCTTACAATGAGCAGTTCTTC	CASSLPKRDTSYNEQFF
NA	many	TRBV11-2	TRBJ1-2	TGTGCCAGCAGTCACGGGGTCTATGGCTACACCTTC	CASSHGVYGYTF
NA	NA	TRBV7-8	TRBJ1-5	TGTGCCAGCAGCCCACGGACAGCAGATCTGCCCCAGCATTTT	CASSPRTADLPQHF
NA	NA	TRBV20-1	TRBJ1-2	TGCAGTGCGATGGGTCGACGGGAGGGGTATGGCTACACCTTC	CSAMGRREGYGYTF
NA	NA	TRBV3-1	TRBJ1-2	TGTGCCAGCAGCCAAGATTCGGGCAGGGTCTGGTATGGCTACACCTTC	CASSQDSGRVWYGYTF
TRBD1	many	TRBV20-1	TRBJ2-7	TGCAGTGCTAGTGACTCGACAGGGAAGGACGAGCAGTACTTC	CSASDSTGKDEQYF
TRBD1	many	TRBV30	TRBJ1-1	TGTGCCTGGCATGGGACAGTCACGGCTTTCTTT	CAWHGTVTAFF
NA	many	TRBV6-5	TRBJ1-6	TGTGCCAGCAGGATCCCAGGGGAGTACTCACCCCTCCACTTT	CASRIPGEYSPLHF
NA	many	TRBV10-3	TRBJ1-5	TGTGCCATCAGACAGATAATCAATCAGCCCCAGCATTTT	CAIRQIINQPQHF
NA	NA	TRBV15	TRBJ2-6	TGTGCCACCAGCAGAGGTGGGGAAACTGGGGCCAACGTCCTGACTTTC	CATSRGGETGANVLTF
NA	many	TRBV6-1	TRBJ1-1	TGTGCCAGCCGGGGTGGGGCGAACACTGAAGCTTTCTTT	CASRGGANTEAFF
NA	many	TRBV4-1	TRBJ2-1	TGCGCCAGCAGCCAAGTCGGGGAAGTCAATGAGCAGTTCTTC	CASSQVGEVNEQFF
NA	few	TRBV7-2	TRBJ2-4	TGTGCCAGCAGCTTCCCCGGTCGCGGGGACATTCAGTACTTC	CASSFPGRGDIQYF
NA	NA	TRBV5-4	TRBJ2-5	TGTGCCAGCAGCTTCGGCGGCCGGGAGACCCAGTACTTC	CASSFGGRETQYF
NA	many	TRBV5-6	TRBJ1-2	TGTGCCAGCAGGGACGGACAGATCGGGTATGGCTACACCTTC	CASRDGQIGYGYTF
NA	many	TRBV4-2	TRBJ2-7	TGTGCCAGCAGCCAAAGCGGCTACGAGCAGTACTTC	CASSQSGYEQYF
TRBD2	NA	TRBV29-1	TRBJ2-3	TGCAGCGTTGAAAGGCTAGCGGGAGTGAGCACAGATACGCAGTATTTT	CSVERLAGVSTDTQYF
NA	NA	TRBV6-2/TRBV6-3	TRBJ1-5	TGTGCCAGCAGTTACAGGGGCAGGTCAGGTCAGCCCCAGCATTTT	CASSYRGRSGQPQHF
NA	many	TRBV10-3	TRBJ2-1	TGTGCCACCGGCGGGGACGACCTATACAATGAGCAGTTCTTC	CATGGDDLYNEQFF
NA	many	TRBV19	TRBJ2-5	TGTGCCAGTAGTGATCGAATAGAGACCCAGTACTTC	CASSDRIETQYF
NA	many	TRBV4-1	TRBJ1-3	TGCGCCAGCAGCCGAGGCCCCGACAGGATCTCTGGAAACACCATATATTTT	CASSRGPDRISGNTIYF
NA	many	TRBV19	TRBJ1-5	TGTGCCAGTAGTGCGGACAGTAGCAATCAGCCCCAGCATTTT	CASSADSSNQPQHF
TRBD1	many	TRBV10-3	TRBJ2-4	TGTGCCATCAGTGGAGGGACAGGAGTCAAAAACATTCAGTACTTC	CAISGGTGVKNIQYF
TRBD2	NA	TRBV24-1	TRBJ2-2	TGTGCCACCAGTGATGTTTTGGGACTAGCGGGAGCAAACACCGGGGAGCTGTTTTTT	CATSDVLGLAGANTGELFF
TRBD1	many	TRBV6-2/TRBV6-3	TRBJ1-4	TGTGCCAGCATCAACCTCCGGGACAGGGGTGAAAAACTGTTTTTT	CASINLRDRGEKLFF
NA	many	TRBV20-1	TRBJ2-1	TGCAGTGCTAGGGCGGGTGCTCGGGATCTAAGTGAGCAGTTCTTC	CSARAGARDLSEQFF
NA	many	TRBV12-3/TRBV12-4	TRBJ1-1	TGTGCCAGCGCGACGAAAGCGAACACTGAAGCTTTCTTT	CASATKANTEAFF
NA	few	TRBV11-2	TRBJ2-2	TGTGCCAGCAGCTTAGCAGGGGAGATCGGGGAGCTGTTTTTT	CASSLAGEIGELFF
NA	NA	TRBV24-1	TRBJ1-5	TGTGCCACCAGCTTGGGGAGGGGTCAGCCCCAGCATTTT	CATSLGRGQPQHF
NA	many	TRBV20-1	TRBJ2-3	TGCAGTGCTAGAGGTTCGGCGGGACTCACAGATACGCAGTATTTT	CSARGSAGLTDTQYF
TRBD2	few	TRBV3-1	TRBJ2-1	TGTGCCAGCAGCCAATTCAAGCTAGCGGGATACAATGAGCAGTTCTTC	CASSQFKLAGYNEQFF
NA	many	TRBV24-1	TRBJ2-5	TGTGCCACCAGTGACCCCCGTGGGGAGACGAAGACCCAGTACTTC	CATSDPRGETKTQYF
TRBD1	NA	TRBV20-1	TRBJ1-1	TGCAGTGCGGACCCAGGGGGGCTGAACACTGAAGCTTTCTTT	CSADPGGLNTEAFF
NA	few	TRBV3-1	TRBJ2-2	TGTGCCAGCAGCCAAGAGCGGAAACAGCCAACCGGGGAGCTGTTTTTT	CASSQERKQPTGELFF
TRBD2	many	TRBV6-1	TRBJ2-3	TGTGCCAGCAGTGAGACTAGCGGGAGGGCCGGAGATACGCAGTATTTT	CASSETSGRAGDTQYF
TRBD2	many	TRBV6-5	TRBJ2-1	TGTGCCAGCCGACTAGCGGGAGGCGAGCAGTTCTTC	CASRLAGGEQFF
NA	NA	TRBV24-1	TRBJ1-2	TGTGCCACCACAAGCGCAAGCTATGGCTACACCTTC	CATTSASYGYTF
NA	many	TRBV6-1	TRBJ2-1	TGTGCCAGCAGTGAACAGGGGAGCGGTGTCTTC	CASSEQGSGVF
NA	many	TRBV14	TRBJ1-4	TGTGCCAGCAGCCAAGAGACCGGTGGGGGAAGAAAACTGTTTTTT	CASSQETGGGRKLFF
NA	many	TRBV20-1	TRBJ1-1	TGCAGTGCTAATCCGGGAAACCTGAACACTGAAGCTTTCTTT	CSANPGNLNTEAFF
TRBD2	many	TRBV12-5	TRBJ2-1	TGTGCTAGTGCCTCGCGAGTAGCGGGAGGGAACAATGAGCAGTTCTTC	CASASRVAGGNNEQFF